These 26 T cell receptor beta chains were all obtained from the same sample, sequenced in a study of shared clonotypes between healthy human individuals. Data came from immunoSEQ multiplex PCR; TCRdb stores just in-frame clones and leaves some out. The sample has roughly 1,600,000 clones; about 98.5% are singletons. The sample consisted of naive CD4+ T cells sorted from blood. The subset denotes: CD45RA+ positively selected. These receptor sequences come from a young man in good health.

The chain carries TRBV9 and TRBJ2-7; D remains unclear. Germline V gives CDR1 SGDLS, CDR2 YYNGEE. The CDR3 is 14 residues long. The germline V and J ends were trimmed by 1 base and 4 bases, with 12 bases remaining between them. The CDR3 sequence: CASSVYGVGYEQYF. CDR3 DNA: TGTGCCAGCAGCGTATATGGGGTAGGGTACGAGCAGTACTTC.

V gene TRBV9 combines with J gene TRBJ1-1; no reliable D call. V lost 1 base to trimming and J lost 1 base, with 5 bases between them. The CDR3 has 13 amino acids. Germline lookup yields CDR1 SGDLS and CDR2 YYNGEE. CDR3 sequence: CASSVSKNTEAFF. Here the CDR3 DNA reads TGTGCCAGCAGCGTAAGCAAGAACACTGAAGCTTTCTTT.

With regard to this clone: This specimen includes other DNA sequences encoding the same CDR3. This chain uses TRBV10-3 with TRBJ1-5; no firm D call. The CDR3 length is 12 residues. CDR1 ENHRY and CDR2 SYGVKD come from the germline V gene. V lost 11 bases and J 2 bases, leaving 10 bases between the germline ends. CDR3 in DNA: TGTGCCGCCGGAAGGGGCAATCAGCCCCAGCATTTT. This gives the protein CAAGRGNQPQHF.

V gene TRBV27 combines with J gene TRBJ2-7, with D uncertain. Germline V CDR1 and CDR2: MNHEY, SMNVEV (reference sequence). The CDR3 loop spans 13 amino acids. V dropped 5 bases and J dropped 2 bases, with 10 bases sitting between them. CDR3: CASSKTSTYEQYF. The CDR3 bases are TGTGCCAGCAGTAAGACCAGTACCTACGAGCAGTACTTC.

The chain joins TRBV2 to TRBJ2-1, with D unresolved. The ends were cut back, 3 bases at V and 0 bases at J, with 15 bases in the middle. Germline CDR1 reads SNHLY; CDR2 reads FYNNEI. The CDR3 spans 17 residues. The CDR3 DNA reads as TGTGCCAGCAGTGACTCAGAAACTTCCTCCTCCTACAATGAGCAGTTCTTC. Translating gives CASSDSETSSSYNEQFF.

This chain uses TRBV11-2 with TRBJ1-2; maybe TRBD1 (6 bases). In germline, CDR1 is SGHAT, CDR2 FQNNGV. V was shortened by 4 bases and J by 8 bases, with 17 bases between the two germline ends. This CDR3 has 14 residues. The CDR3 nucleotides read TGTGCCAGCAGCTCCCCCCGGGGGCCGAAAGGCTACACCTTC. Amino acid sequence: CASSSPRGPKGYTF.

This CDR3 is CATSRVTFGRGNQPQHF. For the CDR3, the DNA is TGTGCCACCAGCAGAGTCACCTTCGGGAGGGGCAATCAGCCCCAGCATTTT. The rearrangement links TRBV15 to TRBJ1-5, with unresolved D. Trimming took off 1 base at V and 2 bases at J, with 15 bases between the two ends. CDR1 is LNHNV and CDR2 is YYDKDF in the germline V gene (reference sequence). The CDR3 covers 17 residues.

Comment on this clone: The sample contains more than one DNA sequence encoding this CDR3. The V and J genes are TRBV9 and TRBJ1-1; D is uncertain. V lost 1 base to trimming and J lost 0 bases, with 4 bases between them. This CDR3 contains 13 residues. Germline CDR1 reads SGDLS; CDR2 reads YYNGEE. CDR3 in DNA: TGTGCCAGCAGCGTACAGGTGAACACTGAAGCTTTCTTT. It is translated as CASSVQVNTEAFF.

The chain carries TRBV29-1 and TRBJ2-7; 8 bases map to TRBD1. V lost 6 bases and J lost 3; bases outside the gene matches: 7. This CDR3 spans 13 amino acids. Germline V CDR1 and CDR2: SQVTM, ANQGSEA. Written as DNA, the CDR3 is TGCAGCGTAGGAAGGGACAGGCACTACGAGCAGTACTTC. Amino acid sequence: CSVGRDRHYEQYF.

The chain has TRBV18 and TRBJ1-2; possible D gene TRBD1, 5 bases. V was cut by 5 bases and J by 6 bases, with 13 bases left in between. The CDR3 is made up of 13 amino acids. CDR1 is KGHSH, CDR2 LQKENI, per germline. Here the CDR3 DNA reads TGTGCCAGCTCAGCCCAGGGAGTCAATGGCTACACCTTC. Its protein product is CASSAQGVNGYTF.

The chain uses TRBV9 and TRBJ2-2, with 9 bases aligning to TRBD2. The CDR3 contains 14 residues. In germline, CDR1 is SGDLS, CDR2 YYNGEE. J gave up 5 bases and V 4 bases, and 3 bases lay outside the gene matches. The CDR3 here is CASSFSGSTGELFF. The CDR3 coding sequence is TGTGCCAGCAGCTTTAGCGGGAGTACCGGGGAGCTGTTTTTT.

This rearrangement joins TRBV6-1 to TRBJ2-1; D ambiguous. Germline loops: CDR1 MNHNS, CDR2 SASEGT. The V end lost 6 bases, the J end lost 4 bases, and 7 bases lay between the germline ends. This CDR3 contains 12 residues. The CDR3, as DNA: TGTGCCAGCAGCAGCACGTACAATGAGCAGTTCTTC. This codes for CASSSTYNEQFF.

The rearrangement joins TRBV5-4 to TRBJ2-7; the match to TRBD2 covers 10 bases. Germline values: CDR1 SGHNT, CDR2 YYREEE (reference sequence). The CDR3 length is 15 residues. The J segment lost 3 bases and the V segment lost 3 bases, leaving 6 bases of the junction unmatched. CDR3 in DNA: TGTGCCAGCAGCTCCAAGCGGGAGGGCGGCTACGAGCAGTACTTC. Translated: CASSSKREGGYEQYF.

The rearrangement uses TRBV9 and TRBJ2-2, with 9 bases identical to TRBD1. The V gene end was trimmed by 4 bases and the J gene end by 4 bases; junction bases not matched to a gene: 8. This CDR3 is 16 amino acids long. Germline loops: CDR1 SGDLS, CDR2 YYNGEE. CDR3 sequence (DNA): TGTGCCAGCAGCCGCTCCGGGACAGGGTCCACCGGGGAGCTGTTTTTT. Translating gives CASSRSGTGSTGELFF.

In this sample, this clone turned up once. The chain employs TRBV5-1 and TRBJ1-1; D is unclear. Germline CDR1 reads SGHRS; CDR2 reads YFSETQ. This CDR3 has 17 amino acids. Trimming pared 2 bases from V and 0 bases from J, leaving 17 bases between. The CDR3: CASSFPPPNPLNTEAFF. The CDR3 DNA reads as TGCGCCAGCAGCTTTCCACCTCCGAACCCTTTGAACACTGAAGCTTTCTTT.

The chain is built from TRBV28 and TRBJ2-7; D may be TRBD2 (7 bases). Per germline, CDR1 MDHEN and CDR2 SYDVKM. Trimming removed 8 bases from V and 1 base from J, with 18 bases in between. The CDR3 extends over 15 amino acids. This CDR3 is CASPPSRGASYEQYF. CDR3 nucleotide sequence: TGTGCCAGCCCCCCGTCCCGGGGGGCATCCTACGAGCAGTACTTC.

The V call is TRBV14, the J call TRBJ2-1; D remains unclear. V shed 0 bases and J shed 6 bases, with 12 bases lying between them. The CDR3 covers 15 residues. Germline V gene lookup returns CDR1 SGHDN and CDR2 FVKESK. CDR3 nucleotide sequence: TGTGCCAGCAGCCAAGATCAGTCCAGTGGCAATGAGCAGTTCTTC. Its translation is CASSQDQSSGNEQFF.

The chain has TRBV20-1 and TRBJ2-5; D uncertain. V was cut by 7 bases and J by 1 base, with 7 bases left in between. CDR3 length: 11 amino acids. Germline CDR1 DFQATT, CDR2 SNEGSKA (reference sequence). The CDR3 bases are TGCAGTGGTTGGCTCCAAGAGACCCAGTACTTC. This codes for CSGWLQETQYF.

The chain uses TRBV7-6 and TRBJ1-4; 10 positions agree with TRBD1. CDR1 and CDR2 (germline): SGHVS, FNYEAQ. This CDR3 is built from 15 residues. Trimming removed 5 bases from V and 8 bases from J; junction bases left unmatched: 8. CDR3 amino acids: CASSPRGTGEEKLFF. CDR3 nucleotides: TGTGCCAGCAGCCCACGTGGGACAGGGGAAGAAAAACTGTTTTTT.

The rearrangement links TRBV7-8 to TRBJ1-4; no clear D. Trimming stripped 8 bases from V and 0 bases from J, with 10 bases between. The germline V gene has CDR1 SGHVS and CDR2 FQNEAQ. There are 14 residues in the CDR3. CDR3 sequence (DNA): TGTGCCAGCCGACGGTATGCAACTAATGAAAAACTGTTTTTT. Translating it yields CASRRYATNEKLFF.

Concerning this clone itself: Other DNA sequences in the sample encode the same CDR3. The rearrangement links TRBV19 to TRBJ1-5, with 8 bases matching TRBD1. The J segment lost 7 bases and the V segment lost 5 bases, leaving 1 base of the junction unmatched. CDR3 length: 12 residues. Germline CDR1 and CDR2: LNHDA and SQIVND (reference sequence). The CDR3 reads CASSDRGQPQHF. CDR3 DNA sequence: TGTGCCAGTAGTGACAGGGGACAGCCCCAGCATTTT.

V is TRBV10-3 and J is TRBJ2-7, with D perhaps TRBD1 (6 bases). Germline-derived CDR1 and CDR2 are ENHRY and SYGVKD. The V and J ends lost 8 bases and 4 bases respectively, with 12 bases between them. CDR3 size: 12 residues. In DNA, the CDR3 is TGTGCCATCCAAACACAGGGTTACGAGCAGTACTTC. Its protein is CAIQTQGYEQYF.

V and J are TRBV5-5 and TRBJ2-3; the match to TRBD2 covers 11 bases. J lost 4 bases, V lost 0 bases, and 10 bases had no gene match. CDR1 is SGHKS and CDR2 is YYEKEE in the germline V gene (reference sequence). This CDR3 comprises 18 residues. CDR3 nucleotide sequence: TGTGCCAGCAGCTTGGGTGTTTATAGCGGGAGGGCCGCAGATACGCAGTATTTT. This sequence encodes CASSLGVYSGRAADTQYF.

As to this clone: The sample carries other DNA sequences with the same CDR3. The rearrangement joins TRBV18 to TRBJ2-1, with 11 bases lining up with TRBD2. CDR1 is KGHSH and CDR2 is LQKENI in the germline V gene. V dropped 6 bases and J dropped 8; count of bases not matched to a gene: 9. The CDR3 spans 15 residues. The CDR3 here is CASSPLAGGGDEQFF. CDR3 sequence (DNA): TGTGCCAGCTCGCCCCTAGCGGGAGGCGGCGATGAGCAGTTCTTC.

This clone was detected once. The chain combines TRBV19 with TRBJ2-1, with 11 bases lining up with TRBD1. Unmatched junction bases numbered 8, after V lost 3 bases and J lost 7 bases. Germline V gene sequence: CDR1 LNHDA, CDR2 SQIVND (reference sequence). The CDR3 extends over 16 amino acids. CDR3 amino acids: CASSILPGQGGNEQFF. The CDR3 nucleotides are TGTGCCAGTAGTATCCTCCCGGGACAGGGGGGGAATGAGCAGTTCTTC.

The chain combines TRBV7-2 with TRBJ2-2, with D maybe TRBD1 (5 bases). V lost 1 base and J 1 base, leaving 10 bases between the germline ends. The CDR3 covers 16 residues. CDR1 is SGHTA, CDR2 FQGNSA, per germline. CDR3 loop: CASSLVGARNTGELFF. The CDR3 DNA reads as TGTGCCAGCAGCTTAGTAGGGGCCCGGAACACCGGGGAGCTGTTTTTT.